This T cell receptor (beta chain) stems from a study of memory CD4+ T cells and cytomegalovirus serostatus. The wider study: Of the healthy Belgian adults, roughly ten were CMV seropositive and 20 to 25 seronegative. Overall study findings and caveats: CD4+ memory repertoires contained about 40% of the roughly 150 reported CMV TCRbeta sequences. Suggested: most of the CMV-linked TCR signature lies in CD4+ memory cells.

As originally analysed: After removing out-of-frame reads, over 2 million distinct TCRbeta sequences remained. Assay used: immunoSEQ multiplex PCR; TCRdb lists only in-frame clones, some missing. Clone size and the V and J calls come from that table; the DNA yielded D and trimming. The sample has tens of thousands of clones; approximately 76% are singletons. Worth noting for this clone: Its antigen is unidentified.

This CDR3 contains 13 residues. Germline trimming cut 7 bases from V and 8 bases from J; bases unmatched to any gene: 9. Looked up from germline, CDR1 is LNHDA and CDR2 is SQIVND (reference sequence). Single viable CD3+CD4+CD8-CD45RO+ cells were sorted as the memory CD4+ T cells. The material sequenced was memory CD4+ T cells from blood. This sequence originates from an adult in good health and CMV-seronegative. Some clones in this sample may be carry-over from other donors' samples. V gene TRBV19 combines with J gene TRBJ1-2; 8 nucleotides align to TRBD1. CDR3 DNA: TGTGCCAGTAAAGGACAGGGAGGGAACGGCTACACCTTC. This codes for CASKGQGGNGYTF.